This TCR beta chain was observed in a study of blood T cell repertoires in COVID-19. Study as a whole: Samples representing acute and convalescent COVID-19 were sourced from the United States, Italy and Spain. Nucleic acid was either cDNA or gDNA, and it came from T cells, B-cell-depleted T cells, or PBMCs.

In the original workflow: Estimated nucleated cell counts came from reference gene primer amplification. TCRdb keeps only in-frame clones here, not all; method: immunoSEQ multiplex PCR. The D gene and trimming were derived from the DNA, and the V and J assignments and clone size from that table. The data show a few hundred thousand clones, 70% to 75% seen once. This CDR3 contains 15 residues. From germline, CDR1 is MNHEY and CDR2 SVGAGI. With V trimmed by 7 bases and J by 0 bases, 9 bases remained unmatched. V usage is TRBV6-5 and J usage is TRBJ2-7, with TRBD1 matching over 7 bases. This TCR was recovered from a woman of 80 years or more with acute or convalescent COVID-19. The sequenced sample was peripheral blood. The CDR3 DNA reads as TGTGCCAGCAAATCTTTGACAGGGTCCTCCTACGAGCAGTACTTC. Translating gives CASKSLTGSSYEQYF.